A single sample gave rise to the 32 T cell receptor beta chains below, sequenced in a study of Ad26.COV2.S vaccination and SARS-CoV-2 variants. Generated by immunoSEQ multiplex PCR, the TCRdb table keeps only in-frame clones and is missing some. This sample has 300,000 to 400,000 clones, with 80% to 90% found just once. Treatment given: around 19 received Ad26.COV2.S at low or high dose, single or two shots; roughly five received placebo; per-sample allocation not given. Each sample was drawn 63 days after the first injection (of vaccine or placebo). Here the sequenced sample was peripheral blood, taken in a trial of Ad26.COV2.S vaccine versus placebo. Every receptor here comes from a person between 18 and 65 years old who received the Ad26.COV2.S COVID-19 vaccine or a placebo.

The chain has TRBV28 and TRBJ2-5, with D unclear. Per germline, CDR1 MDHEN and CDR2 SYDVKM. V lost 3 bases, J lost 5 bases, and 10 bases lay in between. CDR3 length: 13 residues. The CDR3 protein is CASSFGSAETQYF. CDR3 nucleotide sequence: TGTGCCAGCAGTTTTGGGTCAGCCGAGACCCAGTACTTC.

This chain uses TRBV6-5 with TRBJ2-2; 11 bases align to TRBD2. Germline trimming cut 7 bases from V and 8 bases from J; bases unmatched to any gene: 9. Per germline, CDR1 MNHEY and CDR2 SVGAGI. The CDR3 loop spans 15 amino acids. The CDR3 DNA reads TGTGCCAGCACGGGACTAGCGGCTCTGGGGGGGGAGCTGTTTTTT. It specifies CASTGLAALGGELFF.

V and J are TRBV28 and TRBJ1-6; possibly TRBD1 for D (5 bases). CDR3 length: 17 amino acids. Trimming removed 5 bases from V and 0 bases from J, with 14 bases in between. Germline CDR1 is MDHEN and CDR2 is SYDVKM. CDR3 region: CASSGGTDSSYNSPLHF. The DNA of the CDR3 is TGTGCCAGCAGTGGGGGGACGGATAGCTCCTATAATTCACCCCTCCACTTT.

CDR3 protein: CASSLKAGGNEQFF. The CDR3 DNA is TGTGCCAGCAGTTTAAAGGCAGGGGGCAATGAGCAGTTCTTC. The chain is built from TRBV27 and TRBJ2-1; TRBD1 aligns across 7 bases. The CDR3 covers 14 residues. Germline V gene sequence: CDR1 MNHEY, CDR2 SMNVEV (reference sequence). With 2 bases clipped from V and 6 bases from J, the junction kept 4 bases outside the gene matches.

The chain carries TRBV6-5 and TRBJ1-4; D uncertain. The germline V gene encodes CDR1 MNHEY and CDR2 SVGAGI. The CDR3 extends over 14 amino acids. Trimming pared 7 bases from V and 4 bases from J, leaving 13 bases between. The CDR3 DNA reads TGTGCCAGCAACCTCGGACGGCTTAATGAAAAACTGTTTTTT. Its translation: CASNLGRLNEKLFF.

The CDR3 nucleotides are TGTGCCAGCAGCTTTGCGGAACTAGCGGATACCGAGCAGTACTTC. Protein: CASSFAELADTEQYF. V is TRBV7-9 and J is TRBJ2-7, with 8 bases that match TRBD2. The CDR3 has 15 amino acids. V lost 3 bases, J lost 6 bases, and 10 bases stayed unmatched. The germline V gene encodes CDR1 SEHNR and CDR2 FQNEAQ (reference sequence).

The genes are TRBV4-1 and TRBJ2-7; D remains unclear. The CDR3 is 13 residues long. V lost 0 bases and J lost 9, with 12 bases in between. Germline loops: CDR1 MGHRA, CDR2 YSYEKL. The CDR3 coding sequence is TGCGCCAGCAGCCAAGATGAGTCATGGGGGCAGTACTTC. Translation: CASSQDESWGQYF.

The chain recombines TRBV7-2 with TRBJ2-3, with TRBD1 matching 8 bases. The length of the CDR3 is 15 residues. Germline loops: CDR1 SGHTA, CDR2 FQGNSA. V lost 5 bases, J lost 0 bases, and 4 bases stayed unmatched. The DNA of the CDR3 is TGTGCCAGCAGCCCGTGGACAGGGAGCACAGATACGCAGTATTTT. This codes for CASSPWTGSTDTQYF.

This chain links TRBV9 with TRBJ2-3; D unresolved. The V end lost 0 bases, the J end lost 3 bases, and 14 bases lay between the germline ends. This CDR3 has 16 residues. Germline CDR1 is SGDLS and CDR2 is YYNGEE. The CDR3 DNA follows: TGTGCCAGCAGCGTAGGTGGGATGAGTGGAACAGATACGCAGTATTTT. It yields the protein CASSVGGMSGTDTQYF.

The chain employs TRBV28 and TRBJ1-2; D is ambiguous. Germline V gives CDR1 MDHEN, CDR2 SYDVKM. This CDR3 contains 17 residues. V was cut by 2 bases and J by 0 bases, with 16 bases left in between. CDR3 loop: CASSLVGESGSNYGYTF. Here the CDR3 DNA reads TGTGCCAGCAGTTTAGTTGGGGAATCGGGGTCTAACTATGGCTACACCTTC.

This chain joins TRBV11-1 and TRBJ2-5, with 7 bases identical to TRBD1. The CDR3 consists of 14 residues. The junction had 8 bases not matched to a gene; V was cut back by 5 bases and J by 5 bases. Germline CDR1 SGHAT, CDR2 FQDESV (reference sequence). The CDR3 is CASSPDRVHETQYF. CDR3 nucleotide sequence: TGTGCCAGCAGCCCCGACAGGGTACACGAGACCCAGTACTTC.

The V gene is TRBV19, the J gene TRBJ2-2, with D perhaps assigned TRBD1 or TRBD2 (5 bases each). CDR3 size: 16 residues. Germline CDR1 is LNHDA and CDR2 is SQIVND (reference sequence). Trimming removed 6 bases from V and 3 bases from J, with 17 bases in between. The DNA of the CDR3 is TGTGCCAGTAGCCGAGGGACGGGCGTGTACACCGGGGAGCTGTTTTTT. Translating it yields CASSRGTGVYTGELFF.

The chain couples TRBV2 to TRBJ1-5; TRBD1 might be the D (6 bases). The CDR3 length is 21 residues. Trimming took off 6 bases at V and 0 bases at J, with 30 bases between the two ends. CDR1 is SNHLY and CDR2 is FYNNEI in the germline V gene. CDR3 amino acids: CASSQSRQAQLPVYSNQPQHF. CDR3 bases: TGTGCCAGCAGCCAGAGCCGACAGGCCCAGTTACCCGTTTATAGCAATCAGCCCCAGCATTTT.

The gene calls are TRBV3-1 (or the pseudogene TRBV3-2) and TRBJ2-7, with D possibly being TRBD1 or TRBD2 (5 bases each). The germline CDR1 and CDR2 sequences are LGHDT and YNNKEL (reference sequence). Trimming removed 5 bases from V and 10 bases from J, with 15 bases in between. The CDR3 runs to 12 residues. The CDR3 spells CASSSVDGDQYF. Written as DNA, the CDR3 is TGTGCCAGCAGCTCCGTCGACGGGGACCAGTACTTC.

This clone was recorded a few times. The J gene is TRBJ1-3, the V gene TRBV5-6; D is ambiguous. The CDR3 contains 14 residues. With 1 base removed from V and 2 bases from J, the gap between germline ends came to 7 bases. CDR1 is SGHDT and CDR2 is YYEEEE in the germline V gene. This CDR3 reads CASSLYDPGNTIYF. In DNA form, the CDR3 reads TGTGCCAGCAGCTTGTACGATCCTGGAAACACCATATATTTT.

The rearrangement joins TRBV12-3 or TRBV12-4 to TRBJ2-1, with 7 positions matching TRBD2. V shed 6 bases and J 5 bases; nucleotides not matched to a gene: 1. This CDR3 has 12 residues. CDR3 bases: TGTGCCAGCAGGGGAGGGGACAATGAGCAGTTCTTC. Amino acids: CASRGGDNEQFF.

This clone was counted many times. The chain joins TRBV29-1 to TRBJ2-2, with TRBD1 matching over 9 bases. CDR1 and CDR2 from the germline V gene are SQVTM and ANQGSEA. J lost 6 bases, V lost 5 bases, and 4 bases had no gene match. The CDR3 covers 13 residues. The CDR3 DNA reads as TGCAGCGTTACAGGGGGCCTTCCCGGGGAGCTGTTTTTT. Its translation is CSVTGGLPGELFF.

V gene TRBV6-1 combines with J gene TRBJ2-1; D unresolved. Germline CDR1 MNHNS, CDR2 SASEGT. The CDR3 runs 16 residues. V was pared by 1 base and J by 3 bases, with 13 bases between. The CDR3 bases are TGTGCCAGCAGTGAAGTCGGACCTACCTACTACAATGAGCAGTTCTTC. Encoded protein: CASSEVGPTYYNEQFF.

This chain connects TRBV5-1 to TRBJ2-3; 14 bases are a match to TRBD2. The ends lost 4 bases at V and 6 bases at J; junction bases unmatched: 7. CDR3 length equals 16 residues. Germline V lookup: CDR1 SGHRS, CDR2 YFSETQ. The CDR3 loop is CASSGGTSGSTDTQYF. The CDR3 bases are TGCGCCAGCAGCGGGGGGACTAGCGGGAGTACTGATACGCAGTATTTT.

This chain joins TRBV7-8 and TRBJ1-5; D gene unclear. The V gene's germline CDR1 is SGHVS and CDR2 FQNEAQ. The CDR3 is 14 residues long. V gave up 6 bases and J gave up 1 base, with 10 bases separating them. CDR3 in amino acids: CASRLGASNQPQHF. CDR3 coding DNA: TGTGCCAGCAGACTGGGCGCGAGCAATCAGCCCCAGCATTTT.

This clone is a singleton in its sample. The genes are TRBV19 and TRBJ2-3; D may be TRBD1 (5 bases). Per the germline V gene, CDR1 is LNHDA and CDR2 is SQIVND (reference sequence). The CDR3 runs 14 residues. The ends were cut back, 3 bases at V and 0 bases at J, with 7 bases in the middle. The CDR3 DNA follows: TGTGCCAGTAGTATGCCAGGGAGCACAGATACGCAGTATTTT. Amino acid sequence: CASSMPGSTDTQYF. The whole variable domain, remainder taken from reference TRBV19 and TRBJ2-3, is DGGITQSPKYLFRKEGQNVTLSCEQNLNHDAMYWYRQDPGQGLRLIYYSQIVNDFQKGDIAEGYSVSREKKESFPLTVTSAQKNPTAFYLCASSMPGSTDTQYFGPGTRLTVL.

The chain uses TRBV4-3 and TRBJ2-3; TRBD1 is a possible D gene (6 bases). Germline V gene data show CDR1 as LGHNA and CDR2 as YSLEER. The CDR3 sequence is 16 residues long. V shed 2 bases and J shed 2 bases, with 14 bases lying between them. CDR3 bases: TGCGCCAGCAGCCAAAACAGACAGGCCTACACAGATACGCAGTATTTT. Translation gives CASSQNRQAYTDTQYF.

The chain is built from TRBV7-8 and TRBJ2-1; 11 bases fit TRBD2. CDR1 is SGHVS and CDR2 is FQNEAQ in the germline V gene. V lost 5 bases and J lost 9; bases outside the gene matches: 12. The CDR3 totals 16 residues. CDR3 nucleotide sequence: TGTGCCAGCAGCGCCGATGTAGCTAGCGGGGGGCTTGAGCAGTTCTTC. This encodes CASSADVASGGLEQFF.

The chain links TRBV4-1 to TRBJ2-5; 10 positions match TRBD2. Germline-derived CDR1 and CDR2 are MGHRA and YSYEKL. V was clipped by 0 bases and J by 4 bases; unmatched bases: 5. This CDR3 is 16 amino acids long. The CDR3 here is CASSQERLAGRETQYF. In DNA form, the CDR3 reads TGCGCCAGCAGCCAAGAGCGACTAGCGGGCAGAGAGACCCAGTACTTC.

V and J are TRBV4-3 and TRBJ2-7; possibly TRBD2 for D (5 bases). Trimming left V 4 bases short and J 2 bases short, with 15 bases between. From germline, CDR1 is LGHNA and CDR2 YSLEER. This CDR3 has 15 residues. The CDR3 spells CASSPGLSAAYEQYF. The DNA of the CDR3 is TGCGCCAGCAGCCCTGGACTCTCCGCGGCCTACGAGCAGTACTTC.

The V and J genes are TRBV24-1 and TRBJ2-1; D not certain. V gave up 5 bases and J gave up 5 bases, with 9 bases separating them. The CDR3 is made up of 13 amino acids. Germline CDR1 KGHDR, CDR2 SFDVKD. CDR3 DNA: TGTGCCACCAGTGGGTTGCAGCACAATGAGCAGTTCTTC. Its translation: CATSGLQHNEQFF.

The V call is TRBV6-2 or TRBV6-3, the J call TRBJ1-2; 7 bases are a match to TRBD1. Germline V gene data show CDR1 as MNHEY and CDR2 as SVGEGT. V lost 3 bases and J lost 2; bases outside the gene matches: 6. This CDR3 comprises 15 residues. The CDR3 sequence: CASSYDPGQNYGYTF. CDR3 in DNA: TGTGCCAGCAGTTATGACCCGGGACAGAACTATGGCTACACCTTC.

This clone was seen a single time. V and J are TRBV7-8 and TRBJ2-2; TRBD1 matches 7 bases. V lost 5 bases and J lost 2; bases outside the gene matches: 5. CDR3 length equals 15 residues. From germline, CDR1 is SGHVS and CDR2 FQNEAQ. The CDR3 loop is CASSRTGVNTGELFF. In DNA form, the CDR3 reads TGTGCCAGCAGCCGGACAGGCGTTAACACCGGGGAGCTGTTTTTT.

The chain employs TRBV9 and TRBJ2-7; 8 nucleotides agree with TRBD1. CDR3 size: 15 residues. Germline V gives CDR1 SGDLS, CDR2 YYNGEE. The trim removed 0 bases at V and 4 bases at J, leaving 6 bases unmatched. As DNA, the CDR3 is TGTGCCAGCAGCGTAGAAGGACAGGGTAATTACGAGCAGTACTTC. It translates to CASSVEGQGNYEQYF.

CDR3 nucleotides: TGCGCCAGCAGCCCCTGGACGGGGAACACTGAAGCTTTCTTT. This sequence encodes CASSPWTGNTEAFF. V gene TRBV5-1 combines with J gene TRBJ1-1; D gene unclear. V lost 4 bases, J lost 1 base, and 11 bases lay in between. Germline V lookup: CDR1 SGHRS, CDR2 YFSETQ. The CDR3 has 14 residues.

The chain has TRBV9 and TRBJ2-3; D ambiguous. With 1 base removed from V and 2 bases from J, the gap between germline ends came to 11 bases. CDR3 size: 15 residues. Germline V gene lookup returns CDR1 SGDLS and CDR2 YYNGEE. CDR3 amino acids: CASSVLADSTDTQYF. The CDR3 bases are TGTGCCAGCAGCGTACTCGCCGACTCCACAGATACGCAGTATTTT.

The gene calls are TRBV14 and TRBJ2-1; possible D gene TRBD2, 6 bases. CDR1 and CDR2 from the germline V gene are SGHDN and FVKESK. Deletions cut 0 bases from V and 5 bases from J, with 14 bases between. The CDR3 covers 16 residues. DNA for the CDR3: TGTGCCAGCAGCCAAGATCGAATCTCGGGGGACAATGAGCAGTTCTTC. Encoded protein: CASSQDRISGDNEQFF.